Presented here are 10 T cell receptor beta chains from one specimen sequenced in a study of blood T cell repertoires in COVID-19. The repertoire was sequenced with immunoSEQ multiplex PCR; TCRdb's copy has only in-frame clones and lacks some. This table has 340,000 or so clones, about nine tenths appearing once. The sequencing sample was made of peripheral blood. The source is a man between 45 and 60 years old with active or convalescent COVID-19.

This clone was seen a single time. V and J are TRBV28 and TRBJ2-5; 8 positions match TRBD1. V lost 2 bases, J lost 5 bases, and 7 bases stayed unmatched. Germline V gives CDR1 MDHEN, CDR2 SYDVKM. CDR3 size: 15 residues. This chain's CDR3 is CASSLAGTGEETQYF. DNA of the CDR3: TGTGCCAGCAGTTTAGCCGGGACAGGAGAGGAGACCCAGTACTTC.

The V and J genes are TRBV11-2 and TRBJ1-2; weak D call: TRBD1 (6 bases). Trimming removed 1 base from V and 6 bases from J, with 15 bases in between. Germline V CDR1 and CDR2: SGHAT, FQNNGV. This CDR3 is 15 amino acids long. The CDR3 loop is CASSLVGGRGDGYTF. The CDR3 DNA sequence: TGTGCCAGCAGCTTAGTGGGGGGGCGCGGCGATGGCTACACCTTC.

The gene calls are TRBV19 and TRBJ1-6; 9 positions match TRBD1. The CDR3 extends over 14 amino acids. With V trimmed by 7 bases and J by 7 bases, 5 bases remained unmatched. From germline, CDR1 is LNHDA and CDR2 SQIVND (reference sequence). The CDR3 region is CASTRGQGNSPLHF. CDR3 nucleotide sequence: TGTGCCAGTACCAGGGGACAGGGCAATTCACCCCTCCACTTT.

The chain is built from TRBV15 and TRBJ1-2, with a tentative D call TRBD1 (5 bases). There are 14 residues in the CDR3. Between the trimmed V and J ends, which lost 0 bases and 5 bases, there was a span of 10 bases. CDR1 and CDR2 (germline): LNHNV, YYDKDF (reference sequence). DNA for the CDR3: TGTGCCACCAGCAGAGAAACGGGGGGGTATGGCTACACCTTC. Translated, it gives CATSRETGGYGYTF.

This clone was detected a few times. The CDR3 here is CASSLGWDRGYTF. The CDR3 nucleotides read TGTGCCAGCAGCTTAGGGTGGGACAGAGGCTACACCTTC. The chain has TRBV11-2 and TRBJ1-2; 7 bases agree with TRBD1. After removal of 1 base from V and 8 bases from J, the junction contained 4 bases not matched to a gene. Germline CDR1 SGHAT, CDR2 FQNNGV. The CDR3 is 13 amino acids.

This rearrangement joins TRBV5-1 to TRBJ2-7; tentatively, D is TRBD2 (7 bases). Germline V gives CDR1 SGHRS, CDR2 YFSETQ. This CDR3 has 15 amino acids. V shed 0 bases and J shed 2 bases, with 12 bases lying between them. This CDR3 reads CASSLGGGGTYEQYF. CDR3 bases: TGCGCCAGCAGCTTGGGGGGAGGGGGTACCTACGAGCAGTACTTC.

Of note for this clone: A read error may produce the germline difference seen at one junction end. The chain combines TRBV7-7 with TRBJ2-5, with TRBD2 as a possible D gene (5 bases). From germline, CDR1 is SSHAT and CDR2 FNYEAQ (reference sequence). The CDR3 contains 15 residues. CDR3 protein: CASSSTRAKEETQYF. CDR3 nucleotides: TGTGCTAGCAGCTCTACTAGGGCCAAGGAAGAGACCCAGTACTTC.

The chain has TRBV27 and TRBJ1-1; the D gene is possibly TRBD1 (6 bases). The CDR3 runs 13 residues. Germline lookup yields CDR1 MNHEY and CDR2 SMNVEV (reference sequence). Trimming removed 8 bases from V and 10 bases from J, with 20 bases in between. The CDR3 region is CASYRQDQNRAFF. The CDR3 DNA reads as TGTGCCAGCTACAGACAGGACCAAAACAGAGCTTTCTTT.

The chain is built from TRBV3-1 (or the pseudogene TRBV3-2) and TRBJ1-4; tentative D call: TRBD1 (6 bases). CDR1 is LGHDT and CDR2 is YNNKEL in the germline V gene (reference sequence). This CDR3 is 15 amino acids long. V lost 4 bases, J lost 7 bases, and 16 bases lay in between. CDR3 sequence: CASSRTGRLGEKLFF. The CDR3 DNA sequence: TGTGCCAGCAGCCGCACAGGGAGATTGGGTGAAAAACTGTTTTTT.

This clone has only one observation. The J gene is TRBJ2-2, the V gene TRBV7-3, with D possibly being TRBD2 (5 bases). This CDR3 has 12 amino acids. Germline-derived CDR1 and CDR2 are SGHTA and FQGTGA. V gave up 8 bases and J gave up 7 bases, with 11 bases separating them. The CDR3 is CASSGRGGELFF. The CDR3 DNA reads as TGTGCCAGCTCCGGCCGGGGCGGGGAGCTGTTTTTT.